The following is a TCR beta chain sequence with its context. The assay was immunoSEQ multiplex PCR, and TCRdb's table has in-frame clones only and misses some. The data hold roughly 120,000 clones, with around 90% observed a single time. These data belong to a study of control samples from healthy donors and cancer patients. This CDR3 contains 14 residues. The J segment lost 5 bases and the V segment lost 8 bases, leaving 11 bases of the junction unmatched. Germline values: CDR1 ENHRY, CDR2 SYGVKD. This sequence was found in a woman in her 70s in good health. V and J are TRBV10-3 and TRBJ2-5; 7 bases match TRBD2. Sequencing used blood. The CDR3 protein is CAIQTSRGEETQYF. CDR3 coding DNA: TGTGCCATCCAGACTTCCCGGGGGGAGGAGACCCAGTACTTC.